Below, one TCR beta chain is given with its context. Its target is unknown. The second PCR ran about 6 to 12 cycles with a sample-barcoded 5' primer and J-beta primers. Every sample gave at least 3 million paired-end reads containing CDR3. TCRdb fed the 5' RACE reads into MiXCR, producing one record per CDR3 protein. This sample carries over 950,000 distinct CDR3 sequences, approximately 38% of them seen once, and the ten largest clones take less than 15%. This record belongs to a study of blood T cells in healthy people across ages. Findings and caveats of the study: Unknown CMV status may confound age-related changes in expanded clones.

This CDR3 has 16 residues. V was pared by 2 bases and J by 5 bases, with 9 bases of the junction left unmatched. Germline CDR1 MNHEY, CDR2 SVGEGT. The sample taken for sequencing was blood. The chain uses TRBV6-2 or TRBV6-3 and TRBJ2-3; 8 nucleotides line up with TRBD2. The clonotype originates from a man aged 18 to 30 in good health. The CDR3 bases are TGTGCCAGCAGTTACCAGATTAGCGGGACGAGAGATACGCAGTATTTT. It yields the protein CASSYQISGTRDTQYF.